This is a list of T cell receptor beta chains from one sample in a study of radiation and T cells in renal cell carcinoma. Sequencing was performed with immunoSEQ multiplex PCR; in TCRdb, only in-frame clones are kept and a portion is missing. This table has about 40,000 clones, about 82% appearing once. Sample: blood, taken from a patient whose treatment included radiotherapy and nephrectomy. The receptors originated from a woman aged 70-85 years with renal cell carcinoma. Both conserved end residues are part of each CDR3. The order of the fields is J gene, V gene, D gene, clone size, CDR3 protein, CDR3 DNA. A D gene is named only where the DNA matches it firmly. Clone size is stated in some rows and not others, as once, few, many or a class when expanded.

>TRBJ2-3|TRBV25-1|.|.
CASSEAQGSTDTQYF
TGTGCCAGCAGTGAAGCCCAAGGGAGCACAGATACGCAGTATTTT
>TRBJ2-5|TRBV11-3|.|.
CASSLGQETQYF
TGTGCCAGCAGCTTAGGCCAAGAGACCCAGTACTTC
>TRBJ2-7|TRBV7-8|.|once
CASSLGGSEQYF
TGTGCCAGCAGCTTAGGAGGGAGTGAGCAGTACTTC
>TRBJ1-4|TRBV19|.|.
CASNRTPGEKLFF
TGTGCCAGTAACAGGACGCCGGGTGAAAAACTGTTTTTT
>TRBJ1-2|TRBV10-3|.|few
CAISAQDTGTGYTF
TGTGCCATCAGTGCCCAAGACACCGGTACTGGCTACACCTTC
>TRBJ1-5|TRBV2|TRBD1|.
CASRPHRGRGNQPQHF
TGTGCCAGCAGACCGCACAGGGGTCGCGGCAATCAGCCCCAGCATTTT
>TRBJ2-5|TRBV6-6|TRBD1|.
CASRTGTGVETQYF
TGTGCCAGCAGGACCGGGACAGGGGTCGAGACCCAGTACTTC
>TRBJ1-4|TRBV4-2|TRBD1|.
CASSRRDPGQVNEKLFF
TGTGCCAGCAGCCGCAGGGACCCGGGACAGGTTAATGAAAAACTGTTTTTT
>TRBJ1-1|TRBV2|.|once
CASSEEKGRPRAFF
TGTGCCAGCAGTGAAGAAAAGGGTCGCCCCAGAGCTTTCTTT
>TRBJ1-3|TRBV5-6|.|.
CASSLRLYGNTIYF
TGTGCCAGCAGCCTCAGGTTATATGGAAACACCATATATTTT
>TRBJ2-2|TRBV7-9|.|.
CASSATGGTGELFF
TGTGCCAGCAGCGCCACAGGAGGCACCGGGGAGCTGTTTTTT
>TRBJ2-1|TRBV5-6|.|.
CASSLATGSEFF
TGTGCCAGCAGCTTGGCCACGGGGTCGGAGTTCTTC
>TRBJ2-7|TRBV7-9|TRBD2|.
CASSSTGTSGGGLRYEQYF
TGTGCCAGCAGCTCAACCGGGACTAGCGGGGGGGGCCTCAGGTACGAGCAGTACTTC
>TRBJ2-5|TRBV7-6|.|once
CASSLGGQETQYF
TGTGCCAGCAGCTTAGGGGGCCAAGAGACCCAGTACTTC
>TRBJ2-2|TRBV5-1|.|.
CASSQLTGFGQEGNTGELFF
TGCGCCAGCAGCCAACTAACAGGTTTTGGACAGGAGGGGAACACCGGGGAGCTGTTTTTT
>TRBJ2-7|TRBV27|.|.
CASSLARGSYEQYF
TGTGCCAGCAGTTTAGCCAGGGGATCCTACGAGCAGTACTTC
>TRBJ2-7|TRBV15|.|few
CATSRGSTSSYEQYF
TGTGCCACCAGCAGGGGGAGCACTAGCTCCTACGAGCAGTACTTC
>TRBJ1-1|TRBV19|.|.
CASSITGRTMNTEAFF
TGTGCCAGTAGTATCACCGGCAGAACCATGAACACTGAAGCTTTCTTT
>TRBJ2-5|TRBV10-3|TRBD1|.
CAIGLQGPQETQYF
TGTGCCATCGGCTTACAGGGGCCACAAGAGACCCAGTACTTC
>TRBJ1-4|TRBV4-1|.|.
CASSQELVEKLFF
TGCGCCAGCAGCCAAGAATTGGTTGAAAAACTGTTTTTT
>TRBJ1-3|TRBV15|TRBD1|.
CATSRAPGQGNTIYF
TGTGCCACCAGCAGAGCCCCGGGACAGGGTAACACCATATATTTT
>TRBJ2-7|TRBV30|TRBD1|.
CAWKFRDRGQGEQYF
TGTGCCTGGAAGTTCCGGGACAGGGGGCAAGGCGAGCAGTACTTC
>TRBJ1-1|TRBV5-6|TRBD1|.
CASSVRGRTEAFF
TGTGCCAGCAGCGTCAGGGGGAGAACTGAAGCTTTCTTT
>TRBJ2-5|TRBV5-1|.|.
CASSLARDIGETQYF
TGCGCCAGCAGCTTGGCCAGGGATATAGGAGAGACCCAGTACTTC
>TRBJ2-3|TRBV7-5|.|.
CARTLTGGDTQYF
TGTGCCAGAACCCTCACGGGGGGAGATACGCAGTATTTT
>TRBJ2-1|TRBV19|.|once
CASSIGPHYNEQFF
TGTGCCAGTAGTATAGGCCCCCACTACAATGAGCAGTTCTTC
>TRBJ2-5|TRBV5-4|TRBD1|.
CASSPGQREQETQYF
TGTGCCAGCAGCCCGGGACAGCGAGAGCAAGAGACCCAGTACTTC
>TRBJ2-7|TRBV6-6|TRBD2|.
CASSYVRGGSYEQYF
TGTGCCAGCAGTTACGTTCGGGGGGGGTCCTACGAGCAGTACTTC
>TRBJ1-2|TRBV6-5|.|.
CASSYSFLGQGGYTF
TGTGCCAGCAGTTACTCGTTTCTAGGGCAAGGAGGCTACACCTTC
>TRBJ2-6|TRBV14|.|.
CASSPLGPPGANVLTF
TGTGCCAGCAGCCCCCTGGGCCCTCCGGGGGCCAACGTCCTGACTTTC
>TRBJ1-2|TRBV5-6|TRBD1|once
CASSADRGNYGYTF
TGTGCCAGCAGCGCGGACAGGGGGAACTATGGCTACACCTTC
>TRBJ2-6|TRBV5-1|.|.
CASSFGGSVRSGANVLTF
TGCGCCAGCAGCTTTGGGGGCTCGGTCCGCTCTGGGGCCAACGTCCTGACTTTC
>TRBJ2-3|TRBV9|.|once
CASSVDNRNTQYF
TGTGCCAGCAGCGTAGACAATCGGAATACGCAGTATTTT
>TRBJ1-1|TRBV4-1|.|.
CASSQTLLQGGTEAFF
TGCGCCAGCAGTCAAACCCTCTTGCAGGGAGGAACTGAAGCTTTCTTT
>TRBJ1-4|TRBV7-2|TRBD1|.
CASSLGQVDKKLFF
TGTGCCAGCAGCCTAGGACAGGTGGATAAAAAACTGTTTTTT
>TRBJ1-2|TRBV27|TRBD1|.
CASRRTGTGGKNYGYTF
TGTGCCAGCCGACGTACCGGGACAGGGGGGAAAAACTATGGCTACACCTTC
>TRBJ1-1|TRBV5-1|TRBD1|.
CASSLASTGLYEAFF
TGCGCCAGCAGCTTGGCCTCGACAGGGCTTTATGAAGCTTTCTTT
>TRBJ2-7|TRBV4-3|.|.
CASSQDSRTYEQYF
TGCGCCAGCAGCCAAGACTCCCGAACCTACGAGCAGTACTTC
>TRBJ1-1|TRBV27|.|.
CASSLSIDFTEAFF
TGTGCCAGCAGTTTATCGATAGATTTCACTGAAGCTTTCTTT
>TRBJ2-1|TRBV5-1|TRBD2|.
CASSSHGTSGGREQFF
TGCGCCAGCAGCTCGCACGGGACTAGCGGGGGGCGTGAGCAGTTCTTC